This is a list of T cell receptor beta chains from one sample in a study of identical twins. TCRdb re-analysed the 5' RACE reads in MiXCR, keeping a single row per CDR3 protein. Found here are hundreds of thousands of distinct CDR3 sequences, 9% to 15% of them singletons; the top ten hold roughly 1.5%. These data also featured in a second study, about yellow fever vaccine responses in identical twins.

Sequencing input: PBMCs. Receptor source: a woman in her late teens or twenties in good health. Both conserved end residues are part of each CDR3. The D gene is left open where the match is weak. Some rows have no size entry. The others give once, few or many, or a class for an expanded clone.

J gene: TRBJ2-5; clone size: -; V gene: TRBV20-1; CDR3 length: 14; D gene: TRBD1; CDR3 DNA: TGCAGTGTCGCAGGGGTAGGGGGCCTAAAGACCCAGTACTTC; CDR3 protein: CSVAGVGGLKTQYF
J gene: TRBJ2-3; clone size: -; V gene: TRBV7-8; CDR3 length: 13; D gene: -; CDR3 DNA: TGTGCCAGCAGATGGGCAGGGGGGGATACGCAGTATTTT; CDR3 protein: CASRWAGGDTQYF
J gene: TRBJ1-2; clone size: -; V gene: TRBV25-1; CDR3 length: 13; D gene: -; CDR3 DNA: TGTGCCAGCAGTGAGAAGTGGAACTATGGCTACACCTTC; CDR3 protein: CASSEKWNYGYTF
J gene: TRBJ2-2; clone size: once; V gene: TRBV7-9; CDR3 length: 17; D gene: TRBD2; CDR3 DNA: TGTGCCAGCAGTGACCCCCGCGGGAGATTGGGCACCGGGGAGCTGTTTTTT; CDR3 protein: CASSDPRGRLGTGELFF
J gene: TRBJ1-1; clone size: -; V gene: TRBV4-1; CDR3 length: 16; D gene: -; CDR3 DNA: TGCGCCAACAGCCAGAGTGGGGCCCTCATGAACACTGAAGCTTTCTTT; CDR3 protein: CANSQSGALMNTEAFF
J gene: TRBJ1-2; clone size: -; V gene: TRBV7-9; CDR3 length: 15; D gene: TRBD1; CDR3 DNA: TGTGCCAGCAGCTTAGAGGTACAGGGGGCCTATGGCTACACCTTC; CDR3 protein: CASSLEVQGAYGYTF
J gene: TRBJ1-1; clone size: few; V gene: TRBV27; CDR3 length: 14; D gene: -; CDR3 DNA: TGTGCCAGCAACCGGGGCCTCATGAACACTGAAGCTTTCTTT; CDR3 protein: CASNRGLMNTEAFF
J gene: TRBJ1-1; clone size: few; V gene: TRBV20-1; CDR3 length: 13; D gene: -; CDR3 DNA: TGCAGTGCCATCGGGACGGTGAACACTGAAGCTTTCTTT; CDR3 protein: CSAIGTVNTEAFF
J gene: TRBJ2-5; clone size: -; V gene: TRBV5-6; CDR3 length: 16; D gene: -; CDR3 DNA: TGTGCCAGCAGCTTGGCCCGGCGGGGCCAGCAAGAGACCCAGTACTTC; CDR3 protein: CASSLARRGQQETQYF
J gene: TRBJ2-7; clone size: -; V gene: TRBV20-1; CDR3 length: 16; D gene: -; CDR3 DNA: TGCAGTGCTAAGGGCGGGAAGTCCGTCGGTTCCTACGAGCAGTACTTC; CDR3 protein: CSAKGGKSVGSYEQYF
J gene: TRBJ1-1; clone size: -; V gene: TRBV7-2; CDR3 length: 16; D gene: -; CDR3 DNA: TGTGCCAGCAGCCCGAGATCACAGGGAGTGAACACTGAAGCTTTCTTT; CDR3 protein: CASSPRSQGVNTEAFF
J gene: TRBJ1-5; clone size: -; V gene: TRBV28; CDR3 length: 15; D gene: -; CDR3 DNA: TGTGCCAGCGGCCAAACCGCAGGGAGCAATCAGCCCCAGCATTTT; CDR3 protein: CASGQTAGSNQPQHF
J gene: TRBJ2-1; clone size: -; V gene: TRBV20-1; CDR3 length: 15; D gene: TRBD2; CDR3 DNA: TGCAGTGCTAGAGTGGTAGCGGGGGGGCCCCATGAGCAGTTCTTC; CDR3 protein: CSARVVAGGPHEQFF
J gene: TRBJ2-3; clone size: -; V gene: TRBV24-1; CDR3 length: 14; D gene: -; CDR3 DNA: TGTGCCACCAGTGAGACGACTAGACCAGATACGCAGTATTTT; CDR3 protein: CATSETTRPDTQYF
J gene: TRBJ2-3; clone size: -; V gene: TRBV2; CDR3 length: 15; D gene: -; CDR3 DNA: TGTGCCAGCATGGGGGGCGACTTCCTCACAGATACGCAGTATTTT; CDR3 protein: CASMGGDFLTDTQYF
J gene: TRBJ1-1; clone size: few; V gene: TRBV28; CDR3 length: 13; D gene: -; CDR3 DNA: TGTGCCAGCAGACTCAGGGGGAACACTGAAGCTTTCTTT; CDR3 protein: CASRLRGNTEAFF
J gene: TRBJ2-3; clone size: few; V gene: TRBV6-5; CDR3 length: 15; D gene: TRBD1; CDR3 DNA: TGTGCCAGCAGTTACCTTCGACAGGGGGCAGATACGCAGTATTTT; CDR3 protein: CASSYLRQGADTQYF
J gene: TRBJ2-1; clone size: -; V gene: TRBV5-5; CDR3 length: 11; D gene: -; CDR3 DNA: TGTGCCAGCGGCCGGGATAGGGAGCAGTTCTTC; CDR3 protein: CASGRDREQFF
J gene: TRBJ2-3; clone size: few; V gene: TRBV28; CDR3 length: 13; D gene: -; CDR3 DNA: TGTGCCAGCAGGGGGGCGGGCACAGATACGCAGTATTTT; CDR3 protein: CASRGAGTDTQYF
J gene: TRBJ2-1; clone size: few; V gene: TRBV19; CDR3 length: 18; D gene: -; CDR3 DNA: TGTGCCAGTAGTCTGGATAACGGCCTCGGGACCTCCTACAATGAGCAGTTCTTC; CDR3 protein: CASSLDNGLGTSYNEQFF
J gene: TRBJ2-3; clone size: few; V gene: TRBV7-8; CDR3 length: 16; D gene: TRBD2; CDR3 DNA: TGTGCCAGCAGCTTAGTTGCTAGCGGGGGCACAGATACGCAGTATTTT; CDR3 protein: CASSLVASGGTDTQYF
J gene: TRBJ1-4; clone size: -; V gene: TRBV2; CDR3 length: 14; D gene: -; CDR3 DNA: TGTGCCAGCAGTCCAGAGGTTATCAATGAAAAACTGTTTTTT; CDR3 protein: CASSPEVINEKLFF
J gene: TRBJ1-5; clone size: few; V gene: TRBV25-1; CDR3 length: 13; D gene: -; CDR3 DNA: TGTGCCAGCCAGGGGCTTAGCAATCAGCCCCAGCATTTT; CDR3 protein: CASQGLSNQPQHF
J gene: TRBJ1-5; clone size: -; V gene: TRBV6-5; CDR3 length: 15; D gene: -; CDR3 DNA: TGTGCCAGCAGTTACTCGATAAAGGGAAATCAGCCCCAGCATTTT; CDR3 protein: CASSYSIKGNQPQHF
J gene: TRBJ2-3; clone size: -; V gene: TRBV20-1; CDR3 length: 15; D gene: -; CDR3 DNA: TGCAGTGCTAGTCCCACGGGGTTTGTCACAGATACGCAGTATTTT; CDR3 protein: CSASPTGFVTDTQYF
J gene: TRBJ2-2; clone size: -; V gene: TRBV5-1; CDR3 length: 16; D gene: -; CDR3 DNA: TGCGCCAGCAGCTCGGTCGGGCAGGGGAACACCGGGGAGCTGTTTTTT; CDR3 protein: CASSSVGQGNTGELFF
J gene: TRBJ2-4; clone size: -; V gene: TRBV11-1; CDR3 length: 18; D gene: TRBD1; CDR3 DNA: TGTGCCAGCAGCCACTCAGCCGGGACAGACCTAGCCAAAAACATTCAGTACTTC; CDR3 protein: CASSHSAGTDLAKNIQYF
J gene: TRBJ1-1; clone size: many; V gene: TRBV18; CDR3 length: 12; D gene: -; CDR3 DNA: TGTGCCAGCTCATCGATGAACACTGAAGCTTTCTTT; CDR3 protein: CASSSMNTEAFF
J gene: TRBJ1-5; clone size: few; V gene: TRBV20-1; CDR3 length: 14; D gene: -; CDR3 DNA: TGCAGTGCTGAGGACAGAAATAGCAATCAGCCCCAGCATTTT; CDR3 protein: CSAEDRNSNQPQHF
J gene: TRBJ2-7; clone size: few; V gene: TRBV5-1; CDR3 length: 15; D gene: TRBD2; CDR3 DNA: TGCGCCAGCAGCTTGGGGACTAGCGGGACAGACGAGCAGTACTTC; CDR3 protein: CASSLGTSGTDEQYF
J gene: TRBJ2-3; clone size: few; V gene: TRBV5-1; CDR3 length: 18; D gene: TRBD2; CDR3 DNA: TGCGCCAGCAGCCCCGGACTAGCGGGGGGGCGTGGAGCAGATACGCAGTATTTT; CDR3 protein: CASSPGLAGGRGADTQYF
J gene: TRBJ2-1; clone size: -; V gene: TRBV29-1; CDR3 length: 14; D gene: TRBD2; CDR3 DNA: TGCAGCGTCACGCGGGAGGGCCTCTTCAATGAGCAGTTCTTC; CDR3 protein: CSVTREGLFNEQFF
J gene: TRBJ1-1; clone size: -; V gene: TRBV20-1; CDR3 length: 12; D gene: -; CDR3 DNA: TGCAGTGCTAGAGATCTTAGTCCTGGCGCTTTCTTT; CDR3 protein: CSARDLSPGAFF
J gene: TRBJ1-6; clone size: -; V gene: TRBV5-1; CDR3 length: 17; D gene: TRBD1; CDR3 DNA: TGCGCCAGCAGCTTGGGTGGGACAGGCGGGGCAAATTCACCCCTCCACTTT; CDR3 protein: CASSLGGTGGANSPLHF
J gene: TRBJ2-1; clone size: -; V gene: TRBV10-3; CDR3 length: 16; D gene: -; CDR3 DNA: TGTGCCATCAGTGAGTCGACAGCCAACTCAGACAATGAGCAGTTCTTC; CDR3 protein: CAISESTANSDNEQFF
J gene: TRBJ1-1; clone size: -; V gene: TRBV5-1; CDR3 length: 14; D gene: TRBD1; CDR3 DNA: TGCGCCAGCAGCAAGGGACAGGATATCTCTGAAGCTTTCTTT; CDR3 protein: CASSKGQDISEAFF
J gene: TRBJ2-1; clone size: many; V gene: TRBV10-3; CDR3 length: 12; D gene: -; CDR3 DNA: TGTGCCGCAGGCTTAGAAGCCAATGAGCAGTTCTTC; CDR3 protein: CAAGLEANEQFF
J gene: TRBJ2-3; clone size: many; V gene: TRBV11-2; CDR3 length: 16; D gene: -; CDR3 DNA: TGTGCCAGCAGCTCCATCCAGCGGTTTCTCACAGATACGCAGTATTTT; CDR3 protein: CASSSIQRFLTDTQYF
J gene: TRBJ2-1; clone size: -; V gene: TRBV10-3; CDR3 length: 15; D gene: -; CDR3 DNA: TGTGCCATCAGTGAAGAGAACTCTCCCATTGATGAGCAGTTCTTC; CDR3 protein: CAISEENSPIDEQFF
J gene: TRBJ2-1; clone size: -; V gene: TRBV5-1; CDR3 length: 18; D gene: TRBD2; CDR3 DNA: TGCGCCAGCAGCTTGGGGCTAGCGAGCGGGAGTGTCTACAATGAGCAGTTCTTC; CDR3 protein: CASSLGLASGSVYNEQFF
J gene: TRBJ2-7; clone size: -; V gene: TRBV6-5; CDR3 length: 14; D gene: -; CDR3 DNA: TGTGCCAGCAGTTACTCAACTGACCGGGAAGAGCAGTACTTC; CDR3 protein: CASSYSTDREEQYF
J gene: TRBJ1-5; clone size: -; V gene: TRBV6-1; CDR3 length: 14; D gene: -; CDR3 DNA: TGTGCCACCCGACAGGCGGCGGTGGGTCAGCCCCAGCATTTT; CDR3 protein: CATRQAAVGQPQHF
J gene: TRBJ2-7; clone size: many; V gene: TRBV9; CDR3 length: 14; D gene: -; CDR3 DNA: TGTGCCAGCAGCCCTCATATTAATGGAAACGAGCAGTACTTC; CDR3 protein: CASSPHINGNEQYF
J gene: TRBJ2-7; clone size: few; V gene: TRBV27; CDR3 length: 15; D gene: -; CDR3 DNA: TGTGCCAGCAGTTTACTCGGGACACCGTCGTACGAGCAGTACTTC; CDR3 protein: CASSLLGTPSYEQYF
J gene: TRBJ2-1; clone size: -; V gene: TRBV5-8; CDR3 length: 16; D gene: TRBD2; CDR3 DNA: TGTGCCAGCAGCTTGGTAGGACTAGCGGGCTACAATGAGCAGTTCTTC; CDR3 protein: CASSLVGLAGYNEQFF
J gene: TRBJ2-1; clone size: -; V gene: TRBV19; CDR3 length: 14; D gene: -; CDR3 DNA: TGTGCCAGTAGTACCGAAACAGTCCTGGATGAGCAGTTCTTC; CDR3 protein: CASSTETVLDEQFF
J gene: TRBJ1-1; clone size: many; V gene: TRBV3-1; CDR3 length: 14; D gene: -; CDR3 DNA: TGTGCCAGCAGCTTCCGGACAGAGGCCCCTGAAGCTTTCTTT; CDR3 protein: CASSFRTEAPEAFF
J gene: TRBJ2-6; clone size: many; V gene: TRBV10-3; CDR3 length: 16; D gene: TRBD1; CDR3 DNA: TGTGCCATCAGTCCCGGGACAGGGTCTGGGGCCAACGTCCTGACTTTC; CDR3 protein: CAISPGTGSGANVLTF
J gene: TRBJ2-5; clone size: many; V gene: TRBV24-1; CDR3 length: 13; D gene: -; CDR3 DNA: TGTGCCACCAGTGCAGGGCCAAAAGAGACCCAGTACTTC; CDR3 protein: CATSAGPKETQYF
J gene: TRBJ1-2; clone size: many; V gene: TRBV12-3/TRBV12-4; CDR3 length: 15; D gene: TRBD1; CDR3 DNA: TGTGCCAGCAGTTTAAGAGACAGGGAGGGCTATGGCTACACCTTC; CDR3 protein: CASSLRDREGYGYTF
J gene: TRBJ2-3; clone size: few; V gene: TRBV10-3; CDR3 length: 13; D gene: -; CDR3 DNA: TGTGCCATCAGTGAGCGGGTGACAGATACGCAGTATTTT; CDR3 protein: CAISERVTDTQYF
J gene: TRBJ2-1; clone size: -; V gene: TRBV4-2; CDR3 length: 20; D gene: TRBD2; CDR3 DNA: TGTGCCAGCAGCCAAGTTTGGGTTAGCGGGGAGAAGACAGAAGACAATGAGCAGTTCTTC; CDR3 protein: CASSQVWVSGEKTEDNEQFF
J gene: TRBJ2-4; clone size: -; V gene: TRBV7-8; CDR3 length: 16; D gene: TRBD2; CDR3 DNA: TGTGCCAGCAGCACGACTAGCGGGGGAGCCAAAAACATTCAGTACTTC; CDR3 protein: CASSTTSGGAKNIQYF
J gene: TRBJ2-5; clone size: -; V gene: TRBV27; CDR3 length: 15; D gene: -; CDR3 DNA: TGTGCCAGCAGTTTCTTGGGAGGGGGTCAGGAGACCCAGTACTTC; CDR3 protein: CASSFLGGGQETQYF
J gene: TRBJ1-1; clone size: few; V gene: TRBV2; CDR3 length: 13; D gene: -; CDR3 DNA: TGTGCCAGCAGAGCCTTAGGGAACATTGAAGCTTTCTTT; CDR3 protein: CASRALGNIEAFF
J gene: TRBJ2-2; clone size: -; V gene: TRBV27; CDR3 length: 16; D gene: TRBD1; CDR3 DNA: TGTGCCAGCAGTCCCTTCGGGACAGAGAACACCGGGGAGCTGTTTTTT; CDR3 protein: CASSPFGTENTGELFF
J gene: TRBJ2-5; clone size: few; V gene: TRBV10-3; CDR3 length: 13; D gene: -; CDR3 DNA: TGTGCCATCAGTCTCGGTACCGAAGAGACCCAGTACTTC; CDR3 protein: CAISLGTEETQYF
J gene: TRBJ2-1; clone size: few; V gene: TRBV9; CDR3 length: 14; D gene: -; CDR3 DNA: TGTGCCAGCAGCGTAGCCCGCGGCAGGGATGAGCAGTTCTTC; CDR3 protein: CASSVARGRDEQFF
J gene: TRBJ2-1; clone size: few; V gene: TRBV7-9; CDR3 length: 16; D gene: -; CDR3 DNA: TGTGCCAGCAGCTTAGGGGTTGTGGGGGGGCGTAATGAGCAGTTCTTC; CDR3 protein: CASSLGVVGGRNEQFF
J gene: TRBJ2-1; clone size: many; V gene: TRBV12-3/TRBV12-4; CDR3 length: 18; D gene: -; CDR3 DNA: TGTGCCAGCAGTCCTCCGGTGGGCGGGACTCTCTTGGGCGGTGAGCAGTTCTTC; CDR3 protein: CASSPPVGGTLLGGEQFF